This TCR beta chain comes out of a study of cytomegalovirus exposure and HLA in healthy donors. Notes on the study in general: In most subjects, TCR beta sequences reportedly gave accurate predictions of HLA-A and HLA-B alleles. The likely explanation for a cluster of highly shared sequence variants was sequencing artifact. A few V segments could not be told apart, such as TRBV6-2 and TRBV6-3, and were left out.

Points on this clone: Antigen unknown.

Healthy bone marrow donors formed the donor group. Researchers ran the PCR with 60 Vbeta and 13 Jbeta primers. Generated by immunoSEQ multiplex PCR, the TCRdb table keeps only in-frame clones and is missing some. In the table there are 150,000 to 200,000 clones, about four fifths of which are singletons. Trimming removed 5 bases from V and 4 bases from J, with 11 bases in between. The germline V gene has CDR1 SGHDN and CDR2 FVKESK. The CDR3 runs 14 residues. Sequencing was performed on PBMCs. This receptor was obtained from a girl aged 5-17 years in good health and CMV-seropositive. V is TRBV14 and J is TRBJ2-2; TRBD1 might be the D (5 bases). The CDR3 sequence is CASSSKTVTGELFF. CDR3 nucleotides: TGTGCCAGCAGCTCGAAGACAGTCACCGGGGAGCTGTTTTTT.